The source of this T cell receptor beta chain is a study of T cells in Graves' hyperthyroidism and ophthalmopathy. The investigators amplified TCR beta CDR3 regions from RNA transcripts. When the TCR CDR3 underwent first-round RT-PCR, the HTBI primer set was used. Each CDR3 protein gets one entry after TCRdb re-called the multiplex PCR reads with MiXCR. The sample yields roughly 200,000 distinct CDR3 sequences, about 17% seen once. This clonotype was seen at least ten times. When ophthalmopathy did not progress within 18 months, Graves' hyperthyroidism was considered stable. The PBMCs studied were ones that came from around 10 ml fresh peripheral blood. The CDR3 has 12 residues. The V end lost 6 bases, the J end lost 4 bases, and 11 bases lay between the germline ends. Germline CDR1 DFQATT, CDR2 SNEGSKA (reference sequence).

The specimen sequenced was blood. The chain uses TRBV20-1 and TRBJ2-3; D may be TRBD1 or TRBD2 (5 bases each). The sequence came from a man aged 35 to 55 with Graves' hyperthyroidism. In DNA, the CDR3 is TGCAGTGCGAAGGGACCCGCAGATACGCAGTATTTT. Amino acids: CSAKGPADTQYF.